The present T cell receptor beta chain was sequenced within a study of T cell responses to AZD1222 COVID-19 vaccine. Data came from immunoSEQ multiplex PCR; TCRdb stores just in-frame clones and leaves some out. The top ten hold approximately 1.4% of the sample, which has some 78,000 clones, 83% seen once. Findings of the study overall: Among AZD1222 vaccinees, only five to seven were seropositive at baseline. The study sampled repertoires only after the peak T cell response. Most donors were white British and more were female, and clonal diversity was possibly underestimated. With two AZD1222 doses given, Spike-specific TCR breadth and depth both rose.

As to this clone: Its antigen remains unknown.

This receptor was taken from an adult who received the AZD1222 COVID-19 vaccine. The material was peripheral blood, obtained 28 days after the second AZD1222 dose.

CDR3 DNA sequence: TGTGCCAGCAGGTACAGACAGGGTTCTAGCACAGATACGCAGTATTTT. Its translation is CASRYRQGSSTDTQYF. The V gene is TRBV27, the J gene TRBJ2-3, with 7 bases identical to TRBD1. CDR1 and CDR2 (germline): MNHEY, SMNVEV (reference sequence). V shed 6 bases and J 0 bases; nucleotides not matched to a gene: 9. The CDR3 runs 16 residues.